This TCR beta chain was retrieved from a study of blood T cell repertoires in COVID-19. Study-level information: PBMCs, B-cell-depleted T cells, or T cells provided the cDNA or gDNA that made up the material.

The V and J ends lost 7 bases and 1 base, in that order; junction bases with no gene match: 6. This CDR3 has 13 amino acids. Germline CDR1 SQVTM, CDR2 ANQGSEA. Seattle patient enrollment occurred during active infection, with longitudinal follow-up thereafter. How the authors handled the data: Estimation of nucleated cell counts was performed using reference gene primer amplification. The repertoire was sequenced with immunoSEQ multiplex PCR; TCRdb's copy has only in-frame clones and lacks some. V, J and clone size are those of that table, while D and trimming were read from the DNA. This table has roughly 350,000 clones, around nine tenths appearing once.

This TCR was recovered from a woman aged 70 to 79 with COVID-19, enrolled during active disease. The sequencing input was peripheral blood. This chain connects TRBV29-1 to TRBJ1-1; 7 nucleotides match TRBD1. In DNA, the CDR3 is TGCAGCGGGAAGGACAGGACGAACACTGAAGCTTTCTTT. Protein product: CSGKDRTNTEAFF.